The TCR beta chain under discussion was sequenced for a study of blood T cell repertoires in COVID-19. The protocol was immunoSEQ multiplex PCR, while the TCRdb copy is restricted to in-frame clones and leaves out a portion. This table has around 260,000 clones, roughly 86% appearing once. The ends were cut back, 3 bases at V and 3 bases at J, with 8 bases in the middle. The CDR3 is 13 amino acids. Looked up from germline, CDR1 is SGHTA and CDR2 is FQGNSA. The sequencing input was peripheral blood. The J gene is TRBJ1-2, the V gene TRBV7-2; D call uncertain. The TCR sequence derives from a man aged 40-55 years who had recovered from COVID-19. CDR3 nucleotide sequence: TGTGCCAGCAGCTTGCTCCCAGACTATGGCTACACCTTC. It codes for CASSLLPDYGYTF.